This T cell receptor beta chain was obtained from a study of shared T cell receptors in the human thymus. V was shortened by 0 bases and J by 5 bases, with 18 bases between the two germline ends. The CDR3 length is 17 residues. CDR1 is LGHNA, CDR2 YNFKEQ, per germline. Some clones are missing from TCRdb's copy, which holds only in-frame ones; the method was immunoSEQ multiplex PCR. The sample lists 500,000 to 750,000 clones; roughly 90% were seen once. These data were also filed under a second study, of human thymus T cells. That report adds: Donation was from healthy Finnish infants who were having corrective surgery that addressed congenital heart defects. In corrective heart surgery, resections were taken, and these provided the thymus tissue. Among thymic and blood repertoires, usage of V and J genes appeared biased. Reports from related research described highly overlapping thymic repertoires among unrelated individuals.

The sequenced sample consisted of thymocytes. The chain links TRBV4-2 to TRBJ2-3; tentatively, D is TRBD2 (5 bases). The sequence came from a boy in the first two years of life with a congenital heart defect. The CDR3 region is CASSQDGPRRAQDTQYF. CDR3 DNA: TGTGCCAGCAGCCAAGATGGTCCCCGGCGGGCGCAAGATACGCAGTATTTT.